This TCR beta chain was identified during a study of CD4 and CD8 cells across lung adenocarcinoma regions (dated 2018 in TCRdb). General notes on the study: Intratumor heterogeneity of the T cell receptor repertoire was examined by comparing tumor centers with tumor margins.

Comments on this clonotype: Its specific antigen is unknown. No clone much larger than this one lies a single base away; base qualities are absent.

Donors were patients with localized lung adenocarcinoma, a subtype of non-small cell lung cancer. The samples were taken from the centers of localized lung adenocarcinomas. CD8+ T cells from tumor tissue were profiled separately from CD4+ T cells for TCR repertoire analysis. Sequences MNHNS (CDR1) and SASEGT (CDR2) are obtained from the germline V gene. The CDR3 sequence holds 16 residues, the cysteine and phenylalanine included. The sequence is cut down to CDR3 DNA, 48 bases in frame from base 1. Unmatched junction bases come to 5, with V trimmed by 4 bases and J by 0 bases. The library was built by means of PCR. Sequenced on a HiSeq X Ten. TCRdb trimmed public reads at Q25 via fastp, called clones via MiXCR and kept in-frame beta chains. Rows with one shared CDR3 protein collapse into an entry with the most common genes and DNA. The sample has about 16,000 distinct CDR3 sequences on record, 51% of them singletons. The top ten clones comprise roughly 60% of the sample.

The sequenced material came from CD8+ T cells from the center of a lung tumor. The cell subset or site label of this sample denotes: tumor center region. Here the chain combines TRBV6-1 and TRBJ2-2; TRBD1 lines up with 7 middle nucleotides. The source is a female donor with lung adenocarcinoma. The CD4 and CD8 labels of this study may be unreliable. The nucleotide sequence is TGTGCCAGCAGTGTGCGAGGGGGCGCGAACACCGGGGAGCTGTTTTTT. This sequence encodes CASSVRGGANTGELFF.